Listed below are T cell receptor beta chains from one sample, sequenced in a study of Ad26.COV2.S vaccination and SARS-CoV-2 variants. Measured with immunoSEQ multiplex PCR; TCRdb has only the in-frame clones, and not every one. The data hold about 400,000 clones, with around 89% observed a single time. The starting material was peripheral blood, obtained in a trial of Ad26.COV2.S vaccine versus placebo. All receptors derive from a person aged 18 to 65 who received the Ad26.COV2.S COVID-19 vaccine or a placebo. Both conserved end residues are part of each CDR3. D genes are given only for firm matches. Only some rows state a clone size, as once, few, many or a class for expanded clones.

CDR3 DNA,CDR3 protein,D gene,V gene,clone size,J gene
TGTGCCAGCAGTGTAACCGGGACTAGTAGAGAGACCCAGTACTTC,CASSVTGTSRETQYF,TRBD2,TRBV28,-,TRBJ2-5
TGTGCCAGCTCACAATCCTCCGACAGGGCCGCTGGAAACACCATATATTTT,CASSQSSDRAAGNTIYF,TRBD1,TRBV18,-,TRBJ1-3
TGCAGTGCTAGTGTATTGGGACAGGGATACGAGCAGTACTTC,CSASVLGQGYEQYF,TRBD1,TRBV20-1,-,TRBJ2-7
TGTGCCAGCAGCTTAGGGCTAGCGGGGACCGACAAAAACATTCAGTACTTC,CASSLGLAGTDKNIQYF,TRBD2,TRBV7-2,-,TRBJ2-4
TGTGCCAGCGAAGGGGGACAGTTAAACGTCCTGACTTTC,CASEGGQLNVLTF,TRBD1,TRBV7-2,-,TRBJ2-6
TGTGCCAGCAGCTTAGGGGGGGTCGCAGATACGCAGTATTTT,CASSLGGVADTQYF,-,TRBV5-6,-,TRBJ2-3
TGTGCCAGCAGCCCGTCCTACGAGCAGTACTTC,CASSPSYEQYF,-,TRBV6-5,-,TRBJ2-7
TGCGCCAGCAGTGAGTCAGGGGGGGGGCCGGAAGAGACCCAGTACTTC,CASSESGGGPEETQYF,-,TRBV10-2,-,TRBJ2-5
TGTGCCAGCTCACCACAGGGGACTGCGGGCACCGGGGAGCTGTTTTTT,CASSPQGTAGTGELFF,-,TRBV18,-,TRBJ2-2
TGTGCCTGGAGTTCGCGGACAACAACTAATGAAAAACTGTTTTTT,CAWSSRTTTNEKLFF,-,TRBV30,-,TRBJ1-4
TGTGCCAGCAGCCCACGGGTAAACACTGAAGCTTTCTTT,CASSPRVNTEAFF,-,TRBV3-1/TRBV3-2,-,TRBJ1-1
TGTGCCAGTAGTATTGGGGGGCGGGGAGCCAAAAACATTCAGTACTTC,CASSIGGRGAKNIQYF,-,TRBV19,-,TRBJ2-4
TGCGCCAGCAGCCAAAGGGTGGGGAACACCGGGGAGCTGTTTTTT,CASSQRVGNTGELFF,-,TRBV4-3,-,TRBJ2-2
TGCGCCAGCAGCCAAGGGGTTAGCGGGGGTGCTAGCACAGATACGCAGTATTTT,CASSQGVSGGASTDTQYF,TRBD2,TRBV4-1,-,TRBJ2-3
TGTGCCAGCAGCTTTGGGGGGACCACAGATACGCAGTATTTT,CASSFGGTTDTQYF,-,TRBV13,-,TRBJ2-3
TGTGCCAGCGGTCTAAATAGGGCCGGGGAGCTGTTTTTT,CASGLNRAGELFF,-,TRBV11-2,few,TRBJ2-2
TGTGCCAGTAGTATGGGAGGGGCCGGTAACTACGAGCAGTACTTC,CASSMGGAGNYEQYF,TRBD2,TRBV19,-,TRBJ2-7
TGTGCCAGCAGTTGGGGGAAGACGGACAGGGGCAATTCACCCCTCCACTTT,CASSWGKTDRGNSPLHF,TRBD1,TRBV7-9,-,TRBJ1-6
TGTGCCAGCAGCTTATCGTCCGGGACAGGGGGCGCAGCGGATACGCAGTATTTT,CASSLSSGTGGAADTQYF,TRBD1,TRBV7-9,-,TRBJ2-3
TGTGCCAGCAGCCAAGTGCGGGGCAGGGGCACCGGGGAGCTGTTTTTT,CASSQVRGRGTGELFF,-,TRBV3-1/TRBV3-2,-,TRBJ2-2
TGTGCCAGCAGCGTAGGAGGTAGCGGGGGAGATACGCAGTATTTT,CASSVGGSGGDTQYF,TRBD2,TRBV9,-,TRBJ2-3
TGTGCCAGCTCACCTTCCGGGACTAGCGGGGTCTACGAGCAGTACTTC,CASSPSGTSGVYEQYF,TRBD2,TRBV18,-,TRBJ2-7
TGTGCCAGCACCGCCACCCCGGGGCAGGGGGTTTCAGGCTTC,CASTATPGQGVSGF,TRBD1,TRBV19,-,TRBJ1-2
TGTGCCAGCACCTGGGGCACCAAGGATGAGCAGTTCTTC,CASTWGTKDEQFF,-,TRBV5-4,-,TRBJ2-1
TGTGCCTGGAGTGTAGTCACAGATACGCAGTATTTT,CAWSVVTDTQYF,-,TRBV30,once,TRBJ2-3
TGTGCCAGCAGCTTGGCACAGCTGAACACTGAAGCTTTCTTT,CASSLAQLNTEAFF,-,TRBV5-4,-,TRBJ1-1
TGCGCCAGCAGCTTGGAACAGGGTAGGAATGAGCAGTTCTTC,CASSLEQGRNEQFF,-,TRBV5-1,-,TRBJ2-1
TGTGCCAGCGGGGTCGGGCAGCCCCAGCATTTT,CASGVGQPQHF,-,TRBV12-3/TRBV12-4,-,TRBJ1-5
TGTGCCAGCAGTCCCCTTTCCGGGGAGCTGTTTTTT,CASSPLSGELFF,-,TRBV7-9,once,TRBJ2-2
TGTGCCTGGAGTTGGGGGGTAAAGAATCAGCCCCAGCATTTT,CAWSWGVKNQPQHF,-,TRBV30,-,TRBJ1-5
TGTGCCAGCAGCCGAGCGGGGGGGGAGGATACGCAGTATTTT,CASSRAGGEDTQYF,TRBD2,TRBV2,-,TRBJ2-3
TGTGCCAGCAGCGCGACAGGGGGCTTGATCACTGAAGCTTTCTTT,CASSATGGLITEAFF,TRBD1,TRBV27,-,TRBJ1-1
TGTGCCAGCAGTTACCGGGGGGCGAACACCGGGGAGCTGTTTTTT,CASSYRGANTGELFF,TRBD2,TRBV6-5,-,TRBJ2-2
TGTGCCAGTAGTATCCGGACGGCCTCGGACTCACCCCTCCACTTT,CASSIRTASDSPLHF,-,TRBV19,-,TRBJ1-6
TGTGCCAGTAGTATAGATACTCCGGTAATGAACACCGGGGAGCTGTTTTTT,CASSIDTPVMNTGELFF,-,TRBV19,-,TRBJ2-2
TGTGCCAGCAGGGCCGGGAGCTCTGGAAACACCATATATTTT,CASRAGSSGNTIYF,-,TRBV11-2,-,TRBJ1-3
TGTGCCAGCAGCTTGGGGGCGGGGAGCTACGAGCAGTACTTC,CASSLGAGSYEQYF,-,TRBV5-5,few,TRBJ2-7
TGTGCCAGCAGCTTGGAACCCTCAGGGGGCGACTATGGCTACACCTTC,CASSLEPSGGDYGYTF,TRBD1,TRBV5-6,-,TRBJ1-2
TGCAGCGTTGAAAGAGGACACCCCTACGAGCAGTACTTC,CSVERGHPYEQYF,-,TRBV29-1,-,TRBJ2-7
TGCGCCAGCAGCTTGGAGGTGCGGGGGTCTGCGCACGAGCAGTACTTC,CASSLEVRGSAHEQYF,TRBD2,TRBV5-1,-,TRBJ2-7
TGTGCCAGTAGTATCGGACAGGGTAGTTACGCTGAAGCTTTCTTT,CASSIGQGSYAEAFF,TRBD1,TRBV19,-,TRBJ1-1